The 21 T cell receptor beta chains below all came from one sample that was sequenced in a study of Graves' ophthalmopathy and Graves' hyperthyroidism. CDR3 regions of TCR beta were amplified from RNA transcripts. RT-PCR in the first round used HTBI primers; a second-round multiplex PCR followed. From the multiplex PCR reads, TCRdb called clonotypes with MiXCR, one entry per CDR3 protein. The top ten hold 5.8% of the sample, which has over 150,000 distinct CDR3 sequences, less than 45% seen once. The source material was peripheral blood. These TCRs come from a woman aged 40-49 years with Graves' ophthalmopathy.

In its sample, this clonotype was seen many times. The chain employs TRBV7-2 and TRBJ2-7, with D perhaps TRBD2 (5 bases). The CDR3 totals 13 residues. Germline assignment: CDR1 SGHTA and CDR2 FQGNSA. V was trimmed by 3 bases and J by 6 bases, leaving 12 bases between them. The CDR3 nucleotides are TGTGCCAGCAGCTTGGGGTGGGAGAGCGAGCAGTACTTC. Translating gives CASSLGWESEQYF. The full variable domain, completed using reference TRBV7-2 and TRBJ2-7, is GAGVSQSPSNKVTEKGKDVELRCDPISGHTALYWYRQSLGQGLEFLIYFQGNSAPDKSGLPSDRFSAERTGGSVSTLTIQRTQQEDSAVYLCASSLGWESEQYFGPGTRLTVT.

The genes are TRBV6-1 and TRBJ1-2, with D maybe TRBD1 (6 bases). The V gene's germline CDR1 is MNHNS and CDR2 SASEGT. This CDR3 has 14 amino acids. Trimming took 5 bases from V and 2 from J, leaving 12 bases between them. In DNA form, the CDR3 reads TGTGCCAGCAGTCAAACGGGACAAAACTATGGCTACACCTTC. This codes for CASSQTGQNYGYTF.

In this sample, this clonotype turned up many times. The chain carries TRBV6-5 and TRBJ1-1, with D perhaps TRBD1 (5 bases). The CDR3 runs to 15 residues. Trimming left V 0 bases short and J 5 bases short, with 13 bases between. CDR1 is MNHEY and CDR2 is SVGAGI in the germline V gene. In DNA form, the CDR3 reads TGTGCCAGCAGTTACTCGAGATCCAGGGCGACTGAAGCTTTCTTT. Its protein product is CASSYSRSRATEAFF.

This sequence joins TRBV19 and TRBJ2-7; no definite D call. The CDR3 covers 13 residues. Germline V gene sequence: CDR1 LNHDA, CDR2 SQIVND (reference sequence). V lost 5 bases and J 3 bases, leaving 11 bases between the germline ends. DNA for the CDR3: TGTGCCAGTAGTTGGAGTTGGGGCTACGAGCAGTACTTC. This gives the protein CASSWSWGYEQYF.

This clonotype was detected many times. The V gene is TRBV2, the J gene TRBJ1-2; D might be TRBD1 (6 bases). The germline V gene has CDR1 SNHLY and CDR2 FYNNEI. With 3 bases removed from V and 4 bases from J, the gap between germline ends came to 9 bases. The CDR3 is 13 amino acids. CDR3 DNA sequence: TGTGCCAGCAGTGACCCGACAGGCTATGGCTACACCTTC. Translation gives CASSDPTGYGYTF.

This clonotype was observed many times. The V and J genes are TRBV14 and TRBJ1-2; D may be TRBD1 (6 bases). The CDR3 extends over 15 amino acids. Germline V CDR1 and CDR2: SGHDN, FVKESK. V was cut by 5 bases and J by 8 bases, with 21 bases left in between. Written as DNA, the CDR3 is TGTGCCAGCAGCGCGGCGGGGGGCGCCTCAAGGGGCTACACCTTC. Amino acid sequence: CASSAAGGASRGYTF.

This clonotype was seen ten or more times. CDR3 sequence reads: CSVEDNRISGNTIYF. The CDR3 DNA reads as TGCAGCGTTGAAGACAACAGGATCTCTGGAAACACCATATATTTT. The chain recombines TRBV29-1 with TRBJ1-3, with D maybe TRBD1 (5 bases). With 0 bases removed from V and 0 bases from J, the gap between germline ends came to 9 bases. Looked up from germline, CDR1 is SQVTM and CDR2 is ANQGSEA. The CDR3 totals 15 residues.

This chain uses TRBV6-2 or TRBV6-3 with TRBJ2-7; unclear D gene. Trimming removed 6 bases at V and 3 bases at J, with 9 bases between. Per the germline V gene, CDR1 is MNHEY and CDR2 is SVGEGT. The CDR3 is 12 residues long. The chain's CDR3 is CASSDNFYEQYF. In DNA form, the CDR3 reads TGTGCCAGCAGCGACAACTTCTACGAGCAGTACTTC.

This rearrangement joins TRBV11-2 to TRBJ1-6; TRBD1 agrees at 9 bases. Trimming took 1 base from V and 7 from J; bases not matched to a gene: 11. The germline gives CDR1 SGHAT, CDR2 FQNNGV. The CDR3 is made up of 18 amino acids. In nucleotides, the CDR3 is TGTGCCAGCAGCTTAGGATGGGGACAGGGAAGCTTGAATTCACCCCTCCACTTT. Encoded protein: CASSLGWGQGSLNSPLHF.

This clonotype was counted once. The CDR3 protein is CASSLTGPQETQYF. Written as DNA, the CDR3 is TGTGCCAGCAGTTTGACAGGCCCACAAGAGACCCAGTACTTC. This chain connects TRBV12-3 or TRBV12-4 to TRBJ2-5; TRBD1 is a possible D gene (6 bases). This CDR3 comprises 14 residues. V gave up 3 bases and J gave up 2 bases, with 10 bases separating them.

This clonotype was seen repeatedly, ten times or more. This CDR3 is CASRVTQNTEAFF. CDR3 DNA: TGTGCCAGCAGAGTTACCCAGAACACTGAAGCTTTCTTT. The chain links TRBV6-1 to TRBJ1-1; D is unclear. The CDR3 runs to 13 residues. The V gene's germline CDR1 is MNHNS and CDR2 SASEGT. Trimming shortened V by 6 bases and J by 1 base, and 9 bases separated the two germline ends.

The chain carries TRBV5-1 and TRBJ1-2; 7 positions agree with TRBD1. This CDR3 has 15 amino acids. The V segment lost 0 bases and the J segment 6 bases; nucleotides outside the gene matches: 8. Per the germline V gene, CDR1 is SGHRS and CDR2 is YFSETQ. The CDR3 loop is CASSLGQGDRNGYTF. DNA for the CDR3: TGCGCCAGCAGCTTGGGGCAGGGGGATAGAAATGGCTACACCTTC.

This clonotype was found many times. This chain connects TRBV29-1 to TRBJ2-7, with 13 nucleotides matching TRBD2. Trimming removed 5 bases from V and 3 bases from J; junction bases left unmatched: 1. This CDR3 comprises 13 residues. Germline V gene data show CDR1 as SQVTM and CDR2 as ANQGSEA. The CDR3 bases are TGCAGCGTTCGGACTAGCGGGAGCTACGAGCAGTACTTC. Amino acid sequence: CSVRTSGSYEQYF.

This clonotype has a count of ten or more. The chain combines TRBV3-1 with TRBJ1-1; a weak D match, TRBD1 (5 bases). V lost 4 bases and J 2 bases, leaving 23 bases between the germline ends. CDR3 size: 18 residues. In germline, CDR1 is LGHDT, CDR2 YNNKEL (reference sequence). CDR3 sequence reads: CASSPERQTLIENTEAFF. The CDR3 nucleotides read TGTGCCAGCAGCCCAGAGAGACAGACTCTAATTGAAAACACTGAAGCTTTCTTT.

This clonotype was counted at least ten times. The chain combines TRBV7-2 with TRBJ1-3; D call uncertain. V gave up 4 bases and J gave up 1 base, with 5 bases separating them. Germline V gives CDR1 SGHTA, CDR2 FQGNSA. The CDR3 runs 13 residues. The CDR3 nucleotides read TGTGCCAGCAGCTCGGGGTCTGGAAACACCATATATTTT. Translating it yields CASSSGSGNTIYF.

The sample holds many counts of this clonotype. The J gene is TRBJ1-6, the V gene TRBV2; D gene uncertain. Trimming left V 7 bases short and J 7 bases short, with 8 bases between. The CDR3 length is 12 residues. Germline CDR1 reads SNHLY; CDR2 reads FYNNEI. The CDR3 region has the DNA TGTGCCAGCACCAGCCTCAATTCACCCCTCCACTTT. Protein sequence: CASTSLNSPLHF. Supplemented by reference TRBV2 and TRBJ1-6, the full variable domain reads EPEVTQTPSHQVTQMGQEVILRCVPISNHLYFYWYRQILGQKVEFLVSFYNNEISEKSEIFDDQFSVERPDGSNFTLKIRSTKLEDSAMYFCASTSLNSPLHFGNGTRLTVT.

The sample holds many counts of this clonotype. CDR3 DNA: TGTGCCAGCAGCGGGACAGGGATGAACACTGAAGCTTTCTTT. It yields the protein CASSGTGMNTEAFF. This chain joins TRBV7-9 and TRBJ1-1, with TRBD1 identical over 9 bases. There are 14 residues in the CDR3. Germline CDR1 reads SEHNR; CDR2 reads FQNEAQ (reference sequence). V dropped 5 bases and J dropped 0; count of bases not matched to a gene: 1.

The chain's CDR3 is CASSGRGGPSTEQYF. CDR3 sequence (DNA): TGTGCCAGCAGCGGGCGGGGAGGCCCGTCTACCGAGCAGTACTTC. The rearrangement joins TRBV11-1 to TRBJ2-7; TRBD2 might be the D (6 bases). CDR1 and CDR2 from the germline V gene are SGHAT and FQDESV (reference sequence). Trimming shortened V by 5 bases and J by 6 bases, and 20 bases separated the two germline ends. CDR3 length: 15 residues.

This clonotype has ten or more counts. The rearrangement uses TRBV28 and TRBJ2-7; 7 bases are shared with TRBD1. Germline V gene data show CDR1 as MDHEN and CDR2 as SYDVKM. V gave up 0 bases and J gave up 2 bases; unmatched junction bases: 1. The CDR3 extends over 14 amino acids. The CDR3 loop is CASSLWQGAYEQYF. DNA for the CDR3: TGTGCCAGCAGTTTATGGCAGGGGGCCTACGAGCAGTACTTC.

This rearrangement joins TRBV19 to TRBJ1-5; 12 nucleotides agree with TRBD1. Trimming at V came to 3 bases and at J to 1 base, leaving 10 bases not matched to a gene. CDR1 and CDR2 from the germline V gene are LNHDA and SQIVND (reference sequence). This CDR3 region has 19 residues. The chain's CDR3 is CASSIGDRGPSWSNQPQHF. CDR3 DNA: TGTGCCAGTAGTATTGGGGACAGGGGGCCTTCTTGGAGCAATCAGCCCCAGCATTTT.

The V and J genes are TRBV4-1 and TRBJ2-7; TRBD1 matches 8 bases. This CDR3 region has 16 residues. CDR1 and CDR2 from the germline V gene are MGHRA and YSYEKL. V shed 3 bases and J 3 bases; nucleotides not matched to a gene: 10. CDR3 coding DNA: TGCGCCAGCAGCCAGGTCCCGGGACAGGCGTACTACGAGCAGTACTTC. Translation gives CASSQVPGQAYYEQYF.